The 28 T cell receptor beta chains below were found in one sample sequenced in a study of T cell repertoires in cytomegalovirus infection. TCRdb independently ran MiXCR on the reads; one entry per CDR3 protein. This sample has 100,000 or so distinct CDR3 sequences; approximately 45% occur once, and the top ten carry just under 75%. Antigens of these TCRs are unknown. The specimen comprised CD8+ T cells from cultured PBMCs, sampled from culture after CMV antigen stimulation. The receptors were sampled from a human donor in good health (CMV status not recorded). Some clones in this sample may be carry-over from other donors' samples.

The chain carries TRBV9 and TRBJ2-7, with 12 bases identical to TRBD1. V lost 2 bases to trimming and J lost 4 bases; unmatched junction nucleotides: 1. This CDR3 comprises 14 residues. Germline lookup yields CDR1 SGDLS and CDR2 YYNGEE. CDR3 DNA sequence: TGTGCCAGCAGCGTGGGACAGGGGGCTTACGAGCAGTACTTC. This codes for CASSVGQGAYEQYF.

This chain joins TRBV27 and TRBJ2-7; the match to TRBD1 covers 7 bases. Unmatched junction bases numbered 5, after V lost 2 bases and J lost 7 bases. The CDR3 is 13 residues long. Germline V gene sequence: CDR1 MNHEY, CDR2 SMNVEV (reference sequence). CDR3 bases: TGTGCCAGCAGTTTAAGAGGGGGCGAAGAGCAGTACTTC. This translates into CASSLRGGEEQYF.

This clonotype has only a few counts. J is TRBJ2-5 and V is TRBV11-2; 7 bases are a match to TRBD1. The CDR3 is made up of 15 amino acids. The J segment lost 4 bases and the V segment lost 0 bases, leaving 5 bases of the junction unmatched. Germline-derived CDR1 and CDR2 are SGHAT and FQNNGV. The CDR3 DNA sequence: TGTGCCAGCAGCTTAGAATGGTCAGGGGGAGAGACCCAGTACTTC. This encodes CASSLEWSGGETQYF.

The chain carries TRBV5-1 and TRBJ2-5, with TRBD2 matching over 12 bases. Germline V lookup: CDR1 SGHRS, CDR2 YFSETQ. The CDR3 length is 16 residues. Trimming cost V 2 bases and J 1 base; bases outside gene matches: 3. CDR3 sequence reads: CASSLTSGGPQETQYF. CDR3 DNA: TGCGCCAGCAGCTTAACTAGCGGGGGGCCCCAAGAGACCCAGTACTTC.

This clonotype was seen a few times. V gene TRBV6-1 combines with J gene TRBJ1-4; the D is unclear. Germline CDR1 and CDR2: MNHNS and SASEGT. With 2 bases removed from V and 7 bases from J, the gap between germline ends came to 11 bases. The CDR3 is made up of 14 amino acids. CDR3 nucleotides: TGTGCCAGCAGTGAATTAGCCTATGGTGAAAAACTGTTTTTT. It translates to CASSELAYGEKLFF.

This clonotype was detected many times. The CDR3 coding sequence is TGTGCCAGCAGCACCCCGACAGGGGACTTCTATAATTCACCCCTCCACTTT. This translates into CASSTPTGDFYNSPLHF. This chain links TRBV7-2 with TRBJ1-6, with 8 bases matching TRBD1. The CDR3 runs 17 residues. Losses at the gene ends were 5 bases for V and 3 bases for J; bases not matched to a gene: 9. Germline V gene data show CDR1 as SGHTA and CDR2 as FQGNSA.

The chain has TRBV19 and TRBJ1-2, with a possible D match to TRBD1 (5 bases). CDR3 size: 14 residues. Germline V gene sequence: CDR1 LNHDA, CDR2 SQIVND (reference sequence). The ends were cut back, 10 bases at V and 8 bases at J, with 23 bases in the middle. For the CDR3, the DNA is TGTGCCACCTCACTAATCCGGGGACCCCACGGCTACACCTTC. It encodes CATSLIRGPHGYTF.

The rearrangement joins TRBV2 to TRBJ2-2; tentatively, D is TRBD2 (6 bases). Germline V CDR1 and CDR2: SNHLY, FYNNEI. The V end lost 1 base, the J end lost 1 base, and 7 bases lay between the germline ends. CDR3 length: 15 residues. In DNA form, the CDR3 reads TGTGCCAGCAGTGAAGTGGGGGGGAACACCGGGGAGCTGTTTTTT. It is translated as CASSEVGGNTGELFF.

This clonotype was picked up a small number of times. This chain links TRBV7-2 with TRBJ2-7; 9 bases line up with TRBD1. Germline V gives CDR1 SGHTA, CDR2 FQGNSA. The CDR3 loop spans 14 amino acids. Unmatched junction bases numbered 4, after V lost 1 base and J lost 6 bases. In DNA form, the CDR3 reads TGTGCCAGCAGCTTAGGGACAGGGGCCCCCGAGCAGTACTTC. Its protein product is CASSLGTGAPEQYF.

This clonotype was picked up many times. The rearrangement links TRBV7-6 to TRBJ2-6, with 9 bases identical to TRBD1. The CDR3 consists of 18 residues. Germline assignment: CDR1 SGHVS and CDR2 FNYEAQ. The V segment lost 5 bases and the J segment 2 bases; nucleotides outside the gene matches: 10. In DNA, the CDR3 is TGTGCCAGCAGCACGGAACAGGGGGCGCTCACTGGGGCCAACGTCCTGACTTTC. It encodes CASSTEQGALTGANVLTF.

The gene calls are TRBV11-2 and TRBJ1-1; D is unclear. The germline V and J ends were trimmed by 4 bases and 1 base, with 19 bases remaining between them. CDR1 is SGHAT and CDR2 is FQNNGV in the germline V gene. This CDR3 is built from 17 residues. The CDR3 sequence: CASSSLPAYRTNTEAFF. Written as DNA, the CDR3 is TGTGCCAGCAGCTCCCTCCCCGCCTACAGAACGAACACTGAAGCTTTCTTT.

CDR3 protein: CASSYAGGQPQHF. CDR3 bases: TGTGCCAGCAGTTACGCGGGGGGGCAGCCCCAGCATTTT. The genes are TRBV6-5 and TRBJ1-5, with TRBD1 as a possible D gene (5 bases). This CDR3 region has 13 residues. The germline V and J ends were trimmed by 2 bases and 7 bases, with 9 bases remaining between them. CDR1 MNHEY and CDR2 SVGAGI come from the germline V gene.

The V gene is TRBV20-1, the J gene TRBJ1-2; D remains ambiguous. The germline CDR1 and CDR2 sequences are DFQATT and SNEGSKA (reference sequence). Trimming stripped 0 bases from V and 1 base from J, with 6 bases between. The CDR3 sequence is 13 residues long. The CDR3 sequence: CSAREVFNYGYTF. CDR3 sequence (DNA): TGCAGTGCTAGAGAAGTCTTTAACTATGGCTACACCTTC.

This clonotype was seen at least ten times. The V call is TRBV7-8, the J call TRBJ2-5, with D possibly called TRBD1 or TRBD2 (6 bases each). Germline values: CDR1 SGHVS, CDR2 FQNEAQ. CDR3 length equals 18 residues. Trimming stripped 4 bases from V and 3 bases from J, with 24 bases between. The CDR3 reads CASSSRIRLEGVEETQYF. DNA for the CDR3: TGTGCCAGCAGCTCGAGAATCCGACTAGAGGGGGTTGAAGAGACCCAGTACTTC.

The chain's CDR3 is CASSPESNQPQHF. The CDR3 nucleotides read TGTGCCAGCAGTCCCGAAAGCAATCAGCCCCAGCATTTT. The chain has TRBV12-3 or TRBV12-4 and TRBJ1-5; D not resolved. Trimming cost V 5 bases and J 1 base, with 6 bases left between them. CDR3 length: 13 amino acids.

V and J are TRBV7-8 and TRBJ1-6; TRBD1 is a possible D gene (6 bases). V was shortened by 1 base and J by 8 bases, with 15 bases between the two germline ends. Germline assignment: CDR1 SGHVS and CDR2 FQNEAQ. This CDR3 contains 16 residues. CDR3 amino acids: CASSLDIRGWDSPLHF. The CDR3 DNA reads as TGTGCCAGCAGCTTAGATATCAGGGGATGGGATTCACCCCTCCACTTT.

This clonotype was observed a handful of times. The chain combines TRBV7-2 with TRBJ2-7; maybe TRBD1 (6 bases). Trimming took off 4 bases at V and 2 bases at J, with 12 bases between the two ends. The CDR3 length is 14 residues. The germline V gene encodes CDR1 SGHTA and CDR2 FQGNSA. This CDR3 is CASSWSQGTYEQYF. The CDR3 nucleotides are TGTGCCAGCAGCTGGAGCCAGGGGACCTACGAGCAGTACTTC. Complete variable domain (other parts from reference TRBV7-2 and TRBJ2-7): GAGVSQSPSNKVTEKGKDVELRCDPISGHTALYWYRQSLGQGLEFLIYFQGNSAPDKSGLPSDRFSAERTGGSVSTLTIQRTQQEDSAVYLCASSWSQGTYEQYFGPGTRLTVT.

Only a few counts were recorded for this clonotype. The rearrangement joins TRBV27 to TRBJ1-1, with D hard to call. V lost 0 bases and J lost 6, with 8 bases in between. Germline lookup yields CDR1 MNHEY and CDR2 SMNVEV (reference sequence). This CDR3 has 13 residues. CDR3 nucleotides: TGTGCCAGCAGTTTATCTGGGCACGCTGAAGCTTTCTTT. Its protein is CASSLSGHAEAFF.

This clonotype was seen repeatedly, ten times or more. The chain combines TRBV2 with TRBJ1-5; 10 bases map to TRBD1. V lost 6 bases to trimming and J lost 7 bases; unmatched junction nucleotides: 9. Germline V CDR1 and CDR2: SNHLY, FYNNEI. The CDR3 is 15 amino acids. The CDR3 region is CASRSGTGESQPQHF. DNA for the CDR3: TGTGCCAGCAGATCCGGGACAGGGGAGAGCCAGCCCCAGCATTTT.

The chain's CDR3 is CASRVSGQGNYEQYF. The CDR3 DNA is TGCGCCAGCAGAGTGTCGGGACAGGGAAACTACGAGCAGTACTTC. V and J are TRBV5-1 and TRBJ2-7; 9 positions agree with TRBD1. Germline trimming cut 5 bases from V and 3 bases from J; bases unmatched to any gene: 9. Germline V gives CDR1 SGHRS, CDR2 YFSETQ. This CDR3 region has 15 residues.

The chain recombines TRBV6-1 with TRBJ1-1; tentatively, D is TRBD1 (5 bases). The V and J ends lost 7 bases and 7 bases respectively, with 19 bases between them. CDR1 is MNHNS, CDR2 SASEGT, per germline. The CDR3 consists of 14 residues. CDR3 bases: TGTGCCAGCACATATTCCCCGGGGCGGGATGAAGCTTTCTTT. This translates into CASTYSPGRDEAFF.

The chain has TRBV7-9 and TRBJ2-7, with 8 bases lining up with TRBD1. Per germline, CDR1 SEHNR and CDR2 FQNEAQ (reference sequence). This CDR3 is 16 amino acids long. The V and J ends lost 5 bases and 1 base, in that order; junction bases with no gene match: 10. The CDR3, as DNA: TGTGCCAGCAGCAACCGGGACAGGAACCCTTCCTACGAGCAGTACTTC. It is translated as CASSNRDRNPSYEQYF.

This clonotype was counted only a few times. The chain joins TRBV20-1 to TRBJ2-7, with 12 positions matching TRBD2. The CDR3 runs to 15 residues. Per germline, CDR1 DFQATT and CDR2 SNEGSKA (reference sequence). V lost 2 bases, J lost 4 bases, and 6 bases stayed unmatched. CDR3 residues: CSARLLAGGPYEQYF. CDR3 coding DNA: TGCAGTGCTAGACTACTAGCGGGGGGCCCTTACGAGCAGTACTTC.

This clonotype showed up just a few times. The CDR3 DNA reads TGTGCCACCAGTGATTTGCCTCAGGGAGGGTTTACAGAGACCCAGTACTTC. This translates into CATSDLPQGGFTETQYF. This rearrangement joins TRBV24-1 to TRBJ2-5; TRBD2 matches at 7 bases. V lost 0 bases and J lost 4; bases outside the gene matches: 10. This CDR3 spans 17 amino acids. Germline V CDR1 and CDR2: KGHDR, SFDVKD.

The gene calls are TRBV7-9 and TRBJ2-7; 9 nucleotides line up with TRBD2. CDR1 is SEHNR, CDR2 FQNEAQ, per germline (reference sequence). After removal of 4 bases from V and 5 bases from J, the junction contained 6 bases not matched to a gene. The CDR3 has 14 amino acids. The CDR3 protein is CASSSGLAFHEQYF. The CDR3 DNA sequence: TGTGCCAGCAGCTCGGGACTAGCCTTCCACGAGCAGTACTTC.

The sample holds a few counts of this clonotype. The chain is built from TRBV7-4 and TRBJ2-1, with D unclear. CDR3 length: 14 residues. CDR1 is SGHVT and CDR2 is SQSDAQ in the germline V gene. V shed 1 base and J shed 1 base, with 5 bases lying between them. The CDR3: CASSLGGSYNEQFF. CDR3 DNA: TGTGCCAGCAGCTTAGGTGGTTCCTACAATGAGCAGTTCTTC. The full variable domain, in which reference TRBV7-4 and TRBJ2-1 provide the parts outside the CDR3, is GAGVSQSPRYKVAKRGRDVALRCDSISGHVTLYWYRQTLGQGSEVLTYSQSDAQRDKSGRPSGRFSAERPERSVSTLKIQRTEQGDSAVYLCASSLGGSYNEQFFGPGTRLTVL.

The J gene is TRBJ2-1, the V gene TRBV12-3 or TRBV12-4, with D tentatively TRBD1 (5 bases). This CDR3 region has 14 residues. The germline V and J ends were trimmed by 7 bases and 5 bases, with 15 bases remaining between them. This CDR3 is CASIGQNGHNEQFF. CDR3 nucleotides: TGTGCCAGCATCGGACAAAATGGACACAATGAGCAGTTCTTC.

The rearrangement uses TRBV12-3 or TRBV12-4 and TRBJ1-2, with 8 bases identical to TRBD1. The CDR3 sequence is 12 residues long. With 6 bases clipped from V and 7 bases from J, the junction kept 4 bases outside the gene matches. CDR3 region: CASRTGAAGYTF. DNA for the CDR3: TGTGCCAGCAGGACAGGGGCGGCTGGCTACACCTTC.